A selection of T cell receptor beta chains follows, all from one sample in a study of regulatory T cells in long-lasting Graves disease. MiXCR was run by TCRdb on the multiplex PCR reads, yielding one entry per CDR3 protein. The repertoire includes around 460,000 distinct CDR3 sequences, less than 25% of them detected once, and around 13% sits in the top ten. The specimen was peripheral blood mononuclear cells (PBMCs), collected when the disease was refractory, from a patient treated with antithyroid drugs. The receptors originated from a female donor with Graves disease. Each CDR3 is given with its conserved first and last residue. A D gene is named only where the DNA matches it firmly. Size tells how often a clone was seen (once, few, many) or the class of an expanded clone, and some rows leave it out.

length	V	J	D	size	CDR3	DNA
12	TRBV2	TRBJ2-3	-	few	CASSGLSVTQYF	TGTGCCAGCAGCGGACTGTCAGTTACGCAGTATTTT
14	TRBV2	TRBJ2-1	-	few	CASGEGQLYNEQFF	TGTGCCAGCGGTGAAGGACAGCTATACAATGAGCAGTTCTTC
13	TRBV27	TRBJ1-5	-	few	CASSLGKDKPQHF	TGTGCCAGCAGTTTAGGGAAGGACAAGCCCCAGCATTTT
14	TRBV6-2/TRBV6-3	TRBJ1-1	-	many	CASSYPPSEPEAFF	TGTGCCAGCAGTTACCCCCCCAGCGAACCTGAAGCTTTCTTT
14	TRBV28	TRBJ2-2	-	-	CASKYPSDTGELFF	TGTGCCAGCAAGTACCCGAGCGACACCGGGGAGCTGTTTTTT
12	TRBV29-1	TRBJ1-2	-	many	CSVTMFDYGYTF	TGCAGCGTGACCATGTTCGACTATGGCTACACCTTC
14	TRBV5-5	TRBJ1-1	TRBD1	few	CASSGGTGVTEAFF	TGTGCCAGCAGCGGGGGGACAGGGGTCACTGAAGCTTTCTTT
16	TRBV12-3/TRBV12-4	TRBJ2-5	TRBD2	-	CASSPQELLAGETQYF	TGTGCCAGCTCACCACAAGAATTACTAGCGGGAGAGACCCAGTACTTC
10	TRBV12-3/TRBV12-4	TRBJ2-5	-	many	CACSRETQYF	TGTGCCTGTTCCCGGGAGACCCAGTACTTC
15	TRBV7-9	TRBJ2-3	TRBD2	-	CASSLAGDSTDTQYF	TGTGCCAGCAGCCTAGCGGGAGATAGCACAGATACGCAGTATTTT
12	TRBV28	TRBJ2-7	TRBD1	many	CASSGQGPEQYF	TGTGCCAGCAGTGGACAGGGACCCGAGCAGTACTTC
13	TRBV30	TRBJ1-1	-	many	CAWNSLGNTEAFF	TGTGCCTGGAACTCCCTGGGGAACACTGAAGCTTTCTTT
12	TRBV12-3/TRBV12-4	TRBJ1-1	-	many	CASTLGRQEAFF	TGTGCCAGCACCCTTGGGCGCCAGGAAGCTTTCTTT
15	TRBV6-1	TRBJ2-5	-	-	CASSPAVQSLETQYF	TGTGCCAGCAGTCCAGCGGTTCAGTCGTTAGAGACCCAGTACTTC